The rows below give T cell receptor beta chains drawn from one sample of a study of T cell repertoires in cytomegalovirus infection. Using its own MiXCR run on the reads, TCRdb lists one record per CDR3 protein. The table has about 770,000 distinct CDR3 sequences, around 29% seen once. These receptors lack a known antigen. This specimen consisted of cultured CD8+ T cells from PBMCs, obtained from culture after CMV antigen stimulation. All receptors come from a human donor in good health (CMV status not recorded). Some clones in this sample may be carry-over from other donors' samples. Each CDR3 is given with its conserved first and last residue. Fields, in order: V gene, D gene, J gene, clone size, CDR3 protein, CDR3 DNA. A D gene is named only where the DNA matches it firmly. Clone size is given for some rows only: seen once, a few or many times, or a class if the clone is expanded.

v_gene: TRBV13; d_gene: TRBD1; j_gene: TRBJ2-4; abundance: .; CDR3aa: CASSPTGVYAKNIQYF; CDR3nt: TGTGCCAGCAGCCCGACAGGGGTATACGCCAAAAACATTCAGTACTTC
v_gene: TRBV10-1; d_gene: TRBD2; j_gene: TRBJ2-3; abundance: .; CDR3aa: CASSELPYGRKADTQYF; CDR3nt: TGCGCCAGCAGTGAGTTGCCCTACGGGAGGAAAGCAGATACGCAGTATTTT
v_gene: TRBV7-2; d_gene: TRBD2; j_gene: TRBJ2-2; abundance: few; CDR3aa: CASSLDAGGPWVGELFF; CDR3nt: TGTGCCAGCAGCTTAGATGCGGGGGGGCCCTGGGTCGGGGAGCTGTTTTTT
v_gene: TRBV27; d_gene: .; j_gene: TRBJ2-3; abundance: .; CDR3aa: CASGFVSTDTQYF; CDR3nt: TGTGCCAGCGGGTTTGTATCGACAGATACGCAGTATTTT
v_gene: TRBV24-1; d_gene: TRBD1; j_gene: TRBJ2-3; abundance: few; CDR3aa: CATSDPRVGRGIDTQYF; CDR3nt: TGTGCCACCAGTGACCCTCGTGTCGGCAGGGGGATAGATACGCAGTATTTT
v_gene: TRBV9; d_gene: .; j_gene: TRBJ2-3; abundance: .; CDR3aa: CASSDRDWNTDTQCF; CDR3nt: TGTGCCAGCAGCGACCGGGACTGGAACACAGATACGCAGTGTTTT
v_gene: TRBV10-3; d_gene: TRBD2; j_gene: TRBJ2-5; abundance: .; CDR3aa: CAISSRGGETQYF; CDR3nt: TGTGCCATCAGTAGCCGCGGGGGGGAGACCCAGTACTTC
v_gene: TRBV29-1; d_gene: .; j_gene: TRBJ1-1; abundance: .; CDR3aa: CSVEDPNGNLGFTEAFF; CDR3nt: TGCAGCGTTGAAGATCCTAACGGTAACTTAGGGTTCACTGAAGCTTTCTTT
v_gene: TRBV7-8; d_gene: .; j_gene: TRBJ2-7; abundance: many; CDR3aa: CASSLGYVAGAVYEQYF; CDR3nt: TGTGCCAGCAGCTTAGGTTACGTGGCAGGGGCTGTCTACGAGCAGTACTTC
v_gene: TRBV6-6; d_gene: .; j_gene: TRBJ2-3; abundance: .; CDR3aa: CASTIGGTDTQYF; CDR3nt: TGTGCCAGCACCATCGGGGGTACAGATACGCAGTATTTT
v_gene: TRBV7-3; d_gene: TRBD2; j_gene: TRBJ2-3; abundance: .; CDR3aa: CANSSGLASTDTQYF; CDR3nt: TGTGCCAACAGCTCGGGACTAGCCAGCACAGATACGCAGTATTTT
v_gene: TRBV7-3; d_gene: .; j_gene: TRBJ2-1; abundance: .; CDR3aa: CASSEGASALNEQFF; CDR3nt: TGTGCCAGCAGCGAAGGGGCATCGGCACTCAATGAGCAGTTCTTC
v_gene: TRBV7-2; d_gene: .; j_gene: TRBJ2-5; abundance: many; CDR3aa: CASSLGKYQETQYF; CDR3nt: TGTGCCAGCAGCTTAGGAAAGTACCAAGAGACCCAGTACTTC
v_gene: TRBV7-6; d_gene: TRBD1; j_gene: TRBJ2-7; abundance: many; CDR3aa: CASSLASGTGAAYEQYF; CDR3nt: TGTGCCAGCAGCTTAGCCTCCGGGACAGGGGCTGCCTACGAGCAGTACTTC
v_gene: TRBV4-3; d_gene: .; j_gene: TRBJ1-1; abundance: .; CDR3aa: CASSLDPQVNTEAFF; CDR3nt: TGCGCCAGCAGCCTTGATCCACAGGTTAACACTGAAGCTTTCTTT
v_gene: TRBV25-1; d_gene: .; j_gene: TRBJ1-6; abundance: few; CDR3aa: CARFPGPGSSPLHF; CDR3nt: TGTGCCAGATTTCCGGGCCCAGGGAGTTCACCCCTCCACTTT
v_gene: TRBV7-6; d_gene: .; j_gene: TRBJ2-5; abundance: .; CDR3aa: CASSPANQETQYF; CDR3nt: TGTGCCAGCAGCCCGGCAAACCAAGAGACCCAGTACTTC
v_gene: TRBV12-5; d_gene: TRBD1; j_gene: TRBJ1-2; abundance: .; CDR3aa: CASGLVIGQGVDGYTF; CDR3nt: TGTGCTAGTGGTTTGGTAATAGGACAGGGGGTAGACGGCTACACCTTC
v_gene: TRBV9; d_gene: TRBD2; j_gene: TRBJ2-3; abundance: many; CDR3aa: CASSTQRGGTSVDTQYF; CDR3nt: TGTGCCAGCAGCACCCAACGGGGGGGGACCTCCGTAGATACGCAGTATTTT
v_gene: TRBV14; d_gene: TRBD2; j_gene: TRBJ2-1; abundance: few; CDR3aa: CASSPGLAGGARYEQFF; CDR3nt: TGTGCCAGCAGCCCAGGACTAGCGGGGGGCGCCCGGTATGAGCAGTTCTTC
v_gene: TRBV5-1; d_gene: .; j_gene: TRBJ2-1; abundance: few; CDR3aa: CASSLAHKGSYNEQFF; CDR3nt: TGCGCCAGCAGCTTGGCCCACAAGGGGTCCTACAATGAGCAGTTCTTC
v_gene: TRBV20-1; d_gene: .; j_gene: TRBJ1-5; abundance: .; CDR3aa: CSATLLGGPGNQPQHF; CDR3nt: TGCAGTGCTACCCTGCTGGGAGGGCCTGGGAATCAGCCCCAGCATTTT
v_gene: TRBV10-3; d_gene: TRBD2; j_gene: TRBJ2-2; abundance: .; CDR3aa: CAISGLAPKTGELFF; CDR3nt: TGTGCCATCAGCGGACTAGCCCCGAAGACCGGGGAGCTGTTTTTT
v_gene: TRBV4-1; d_gene: .; j_gene: TRBJ2-1; abundance: .; CDR3aa: CASSQDLLNVQFF; CDR3nt: TGCGCCAGCAGCCAGGATTTGTTGAATGTGCAGTTCTTC
v_gene: TRBV19; d_gene: .; j_gene: TRBJ2-7; abundance: few; CDR3aa: CASSIDRGDTYEQYF; CDR3nt: TGTGCCAGTAGTATAGACAGGGGTGACACCTACGAGCAGTACTTC
v_gene: TRBV6-1; d_gene: TRBD2; j_gene: TRBJ2-7; abundance: few; CDR3aa: CASSAGLAGGYEQYF; CDR3nt: TGTGCCAGCAGTGCTGGACTAGCGGGGGGCTACGAGCAGTACTTC
v_gene: TRBV7-9; d_gene: TRBD2; j_gene: TRBJ2-1; abundance: many; CDR3aa: CASSLALAGGLEDEQFF; CDR3nt: TGTGCCAGCAGCTTAGCTCTAGCGGGGGGGCTAGAGGATGAGCAGTTCTTC
v_gene: TRBV27; d_gene: .; j_gene: TRBJ2-2; abundance: .; CDR3aa: CASSLVGHTGELFF; CDR3nt: TGTGCCAGCAGTTTAGTGGGGCACACCGGGGAGCTGTTTTTT
v_gene: TRBV7-8; d_gene: TRBD1; j_gene: TRBJ2-1; abundance: many; CDR3aa: CASSLASRQGYNEQFF; CDR3nt: TGTGCCAGCAGCTTAGCGTCGCGACAGGGGTACAATGAGCAGTTCTTC
v_gene: TRBV19; d_gene: .; j_gene: TRBJ1-1; abundance: .; CDR3aa: CASSPGHTVTEAFF; CDR3nt: TGTGCCAGTAGTCCCGGACATACGGTCACTGAAGCTTTCTTT
v_gene: TRBV29-1; d_gene: TRBD1; j_gene: TRBJ1-2; abundance: .; CDR3aa: CSVQGTGGNGYTF; CDR3nt: TGCAGCGTGCAAGGGACAGGGGGCAATGGCTACACCTTC
v_gene: TRBV6-6; d_gene: TRBD1; j_gene: TRBJ1-5; abundance: few; CDR3aa: CASSLRDRVYQPQHF; CDR3nt: TGTGCCAGCAGCCTCCGGGACAGGGTCTATCAGCCCCAGCATTTT
v_gene: TRBV4-1; d_gene: .; j_gene: TRBJ1-1; abundance: .; CDR3aa: CASSQDGRGGTEAFF; CDR3nt: TGCGCCAGCAGCCAAGATGGGAGGGGAGGGACTGAAGCTTTCTTT
v_gene: TRBV6-2/TRBV6-3; d_gene: .; j_gene: TRBJ2-1; abundance: .; CDR3aa: CASSRDGLEQFF; CDR3nt: TGTGCCAGCAGTCGGGACGGACTAGAGCAGTTCTTC
v_gene: TRBV7-6; d_gene: TRBD1; j_gene: TRBJ1-2; abundance: many; CDR3aa: CASSLGQGATYTF; CDR3nt: TGTGCCAGCAGCCTCGGACAGGGGGCTACCTACACCTTC
v_gene: TRBV7-9; d_gene: .; j_gene: TRBJ2-7; abundance: .; CDR3aa: CASGGATYEQYF; CDR3nt: TGTGCCAGCGGGGGGGCAACCTACGAGCAGTACTTC
v_gene: TRBV18; d_gene: .; j_gene: TRBJ1-2; abundance: .; CDR3aa: CASSPPRQDYGYTF; CDR3nt: TGTGCCAGCTCACCACCGAGACAGGACTATGGCTACACCTTC
v_gene: TRBV19; d_gene: .; j_gene: TRBJ2-1; abundance: .; CDR3aa: CASQDLSSYNEQFF; CDR3nt: TGTGCCAGTCAGGACCTAAGCTCCTACAATGAGCAGTTCTTC
v_gene: TRBV7-9; d_gene: .; j_gene: TRBJ1-1; abundance: few; CDR3aa: CASSLVENPAEAFF; CDR3nt: TGTGCCAGCAGCTTAGTAGAAAATCCAGCCGAAGCTTTCTTT
v_gene: TRBV7-6; d_gene: .; j_gene: TRBJ1-5; abundance: .; CDR3aa: CASSPGQYNQPQHF; CDR3nt: TGTGCCAGCAGCCCCGGACAGTACAATCAGCCCCAGCATTTT
v_gene: TRBV29-1; d_gene: .; j_gene: TRBJ1-2; abundance: .; CDR3aa: CSVGPLPDRPNYGYTF; CDR3nt: TGCAGCGTCGGACCTCTCCCCGACAGGCCCAACTATGGCTACACCTTC
v_gene: TRBV6-1; d_gene: .; j_gene: TRBJ1-1; abundance: .; CDR3aa: CASSDLGGGTEAFF; CDR3nt: TGTGCCAGCAGTGATTTAGGAGGGGGGACTGAAGCTTTCTTT
v_gene: TRBV20-1; d_gene: .; j_gene: TRBJ2-2; abundance: few; CDR3aa: CSAREAATGELFF; CDR3nt: TGCAGTGCTAGAGAAGCCGCTACCGGGGAGCTGTTTTTT
v_gene: TRBV27; d_gene: .; j_gene: TRBJ1-5; abundance: few; CDR3aa: CASSSLRGSQDQPQHF; CDR3nt: TGTGCCAGCAGCTCCCTTAGGGGAAGTCAGGATCAGCCCCAGCATTTT
v_gene: TRBV7-8; d_gene: TRBD1; j_gene: TRBJ2-6; abundance: many; CDR3aa: CASSAPRTGVSSGANVLTF; CDR3nt: TGTGCCAGCAGCGCCCCCCGGACAGGGGTCTCTTCTGGGGCCAACGTCCTGACTTTC